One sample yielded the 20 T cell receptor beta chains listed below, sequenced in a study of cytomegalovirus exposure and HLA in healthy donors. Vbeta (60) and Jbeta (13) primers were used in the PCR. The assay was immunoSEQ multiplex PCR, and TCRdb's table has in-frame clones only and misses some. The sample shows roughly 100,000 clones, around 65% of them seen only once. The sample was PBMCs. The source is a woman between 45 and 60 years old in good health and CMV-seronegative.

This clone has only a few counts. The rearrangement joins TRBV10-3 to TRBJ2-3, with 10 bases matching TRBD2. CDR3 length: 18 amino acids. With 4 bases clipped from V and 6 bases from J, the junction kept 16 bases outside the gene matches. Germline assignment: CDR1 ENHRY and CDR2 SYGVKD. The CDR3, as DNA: TGTGCCATCAGTGGGGCCCTAGCGGGAGTTAATGAGTGGGATACGCAGTATTTT. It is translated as CAISGALAGVNEWDTQYF.

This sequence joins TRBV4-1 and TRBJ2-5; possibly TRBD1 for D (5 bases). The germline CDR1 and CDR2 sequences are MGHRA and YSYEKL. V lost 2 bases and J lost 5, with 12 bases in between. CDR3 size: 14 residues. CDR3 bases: TGCGCCAGCAGCCAACCCCTCAGGGATGAGACCCAGTACTTC. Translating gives CASSQPLRDETQYF.

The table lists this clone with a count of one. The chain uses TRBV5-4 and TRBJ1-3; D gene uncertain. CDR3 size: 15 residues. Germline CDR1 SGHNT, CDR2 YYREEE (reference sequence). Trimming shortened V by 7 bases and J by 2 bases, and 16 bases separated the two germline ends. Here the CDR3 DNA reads TGTGCCAGCGGAGGAAACCGGGGTGCTGGAAACACCATATATTTT. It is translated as CASGGNRGAGNTIYF.

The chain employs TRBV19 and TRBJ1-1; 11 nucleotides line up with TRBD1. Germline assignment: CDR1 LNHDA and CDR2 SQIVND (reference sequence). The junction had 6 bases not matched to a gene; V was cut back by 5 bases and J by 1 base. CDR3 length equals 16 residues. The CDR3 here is CASSPDRGRPNTEAFF. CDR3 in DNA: TGTGCCAGTAGTCCGGACAGGGGGCGGCCGAACACTGAAGCTTTCTTT.

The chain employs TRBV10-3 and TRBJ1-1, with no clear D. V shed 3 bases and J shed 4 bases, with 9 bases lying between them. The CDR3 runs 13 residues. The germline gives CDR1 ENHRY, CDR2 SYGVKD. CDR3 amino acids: CAISDSYLTEAFF. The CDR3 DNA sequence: TGTGCCATCAGTGACAGTTACCTCACTGAAGCTTTCTTT.

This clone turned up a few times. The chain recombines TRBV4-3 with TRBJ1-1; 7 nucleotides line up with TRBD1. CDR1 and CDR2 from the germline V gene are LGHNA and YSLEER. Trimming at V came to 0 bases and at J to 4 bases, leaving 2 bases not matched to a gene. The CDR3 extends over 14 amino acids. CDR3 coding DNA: TGCGCCAGCAGCCAAGAGGACAGGAGCACTGAAGCTTTCTTT. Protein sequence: CASSQEDRSTEAFF.

The CDR3 region has the DNA TGTGCCAGTAACGGGGTTTGGAGCAATCAGCCCCAGCATTTT. It specifies CASNGVWSNQPQHF. The chain uses TRBV19 and TRBJ1-5, with no clear D. The CDR3 consists of 14 residues. Germline V gene lookup returns CDR1 LNHDA and CDR2 SQIVND (reference sequence). The V gene lost 7 bases and the J gene lost 1 base, with 11 bases spanning the gap.

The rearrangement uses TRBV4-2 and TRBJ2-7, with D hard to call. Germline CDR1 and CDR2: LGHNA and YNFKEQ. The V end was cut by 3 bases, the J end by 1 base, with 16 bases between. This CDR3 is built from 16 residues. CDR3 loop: CASSQNQNEESYEQYF. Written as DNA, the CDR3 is TGTGCCAGCAGCCAGAACCAAAACGAAGAGTCCTACGAGCAGTACTTC.

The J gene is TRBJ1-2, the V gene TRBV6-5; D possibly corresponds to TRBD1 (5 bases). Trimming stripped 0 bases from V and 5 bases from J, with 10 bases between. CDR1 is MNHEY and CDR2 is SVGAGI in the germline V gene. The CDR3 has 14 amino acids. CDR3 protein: CASSYSSGLYGYTF. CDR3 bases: TGTGCCAGCAGTTACTCGTCAGGGTTGTATGGCTACACCTTC.

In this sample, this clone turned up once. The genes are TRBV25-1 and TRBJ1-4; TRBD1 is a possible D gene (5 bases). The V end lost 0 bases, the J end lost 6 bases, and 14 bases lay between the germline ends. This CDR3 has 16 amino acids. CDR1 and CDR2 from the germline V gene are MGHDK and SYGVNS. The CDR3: CASSEYPGPADEKLFF. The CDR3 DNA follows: TGTGCCAGCAGTGAATATCCAGGGCCTGCAGATGAAAAACTGTTTTTT.

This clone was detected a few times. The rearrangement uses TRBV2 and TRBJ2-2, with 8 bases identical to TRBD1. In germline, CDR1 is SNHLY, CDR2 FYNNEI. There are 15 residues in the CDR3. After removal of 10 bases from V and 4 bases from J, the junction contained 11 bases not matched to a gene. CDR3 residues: CATSSSDRVTGELFF. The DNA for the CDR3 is TGTGCCACCTCCTCGTCGGACAGGGTCACCGGGGAGCTGTTTTTT.

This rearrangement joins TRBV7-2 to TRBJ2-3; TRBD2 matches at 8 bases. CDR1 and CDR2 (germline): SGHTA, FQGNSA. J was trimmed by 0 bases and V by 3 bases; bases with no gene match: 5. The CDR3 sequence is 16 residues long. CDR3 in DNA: TGTGCCAGCAGCTTCGCGGGGGGCCCTAGCACAGATACGCAGTATTTT. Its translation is CASSFAGGPSTDTQYF.

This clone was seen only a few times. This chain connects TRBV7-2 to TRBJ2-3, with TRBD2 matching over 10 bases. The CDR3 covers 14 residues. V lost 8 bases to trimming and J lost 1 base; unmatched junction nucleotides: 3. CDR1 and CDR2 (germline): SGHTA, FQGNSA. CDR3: CASGGTSGTDTQYF. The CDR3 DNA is TGTGCCAGCGGGGGGACTAGCGGCACAGATACGCAGTATTTT.

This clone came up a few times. The CDR3 here is CASSEGQGYEQYF. The CDR3 DNA reads TGCGCCAGCAGTGAGGGACAGGGCTACGAGCAGTACTTC. The V gene is TRBV10-2, the J gene TRBJ2-7; TRBD1 matches at 8 bases. The CDR3 covers 13 residues. Per the germline V gene, CDR1 is WSHSY and CDR2 is SAAADI. The trim removed 2 bases at V and 3 bases at J, leaving 0 bases unmatched.

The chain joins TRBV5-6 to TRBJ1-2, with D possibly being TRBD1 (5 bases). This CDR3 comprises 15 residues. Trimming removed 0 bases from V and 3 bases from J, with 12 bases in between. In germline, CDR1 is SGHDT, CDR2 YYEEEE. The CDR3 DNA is TGTGCCAGCAGCTTGGTAGTCAGGGCCGACTATGGCTACACCTTC. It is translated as CASSLVVRADYGYTF.

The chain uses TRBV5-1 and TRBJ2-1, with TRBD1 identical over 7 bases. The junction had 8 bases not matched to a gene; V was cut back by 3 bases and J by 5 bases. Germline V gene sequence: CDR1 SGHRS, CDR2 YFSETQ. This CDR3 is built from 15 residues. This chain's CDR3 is CASSSTGYPDNEQFF. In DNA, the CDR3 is TGCGCCAGCAGCTCGACAGGGTATCCCGACAATGAGCAGTTCTTC.

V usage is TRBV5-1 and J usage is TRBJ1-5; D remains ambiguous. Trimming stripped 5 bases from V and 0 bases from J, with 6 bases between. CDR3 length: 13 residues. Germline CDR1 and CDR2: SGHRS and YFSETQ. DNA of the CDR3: TGCGCCAGCAGTACAGATAGCAATCAGCCCCAGCATTTT. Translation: CASSTDSNQPQHF.

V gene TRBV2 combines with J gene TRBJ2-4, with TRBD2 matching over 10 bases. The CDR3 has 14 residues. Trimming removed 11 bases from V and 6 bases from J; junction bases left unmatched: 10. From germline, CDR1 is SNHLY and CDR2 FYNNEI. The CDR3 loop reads CAGQGASGGNIQYF. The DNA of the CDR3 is TGTGCCGGCCAGGGGGCTAGCGGGGGAAACATTCAGTACTTC.

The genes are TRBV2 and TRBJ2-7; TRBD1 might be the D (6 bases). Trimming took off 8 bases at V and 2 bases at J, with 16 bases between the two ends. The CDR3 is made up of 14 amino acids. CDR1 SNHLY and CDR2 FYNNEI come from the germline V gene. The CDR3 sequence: CASVKDSTTYEQYF. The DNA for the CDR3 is TGTGCCAGCGTAAAGGACAGTACGACCTACGAGCAGTACTTC.

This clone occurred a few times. CDR3 sequence reads: CASSPTSGGQETQYF. Here the CDR3 DNA reads TGTGCCAGTAGTCCAACTAGCGGAGGCCAAGAGACCCAGTACTTC. The chain recombines TRBV19 with TRBJ2-5, with 8 bases fitting TRBD2. V lost 5 bases and J lost 1; bases outside the gene matches: 6. CDR3 length: 15 amino acids. Germline CDR1 LNHDA, CDR2 SQIVND (reference sequence).